The clone carrying this TCR beta chain was counted between two and nine times. The antigen is unknown. The sample belongs to a study of human T cells and chemical hapten exposure. About the research overall: There were per-sample TCR yield variations, arising mainly from small pooled library volume differences. Findings of the study overall: Sensitizing with DPC caused no change in TCRs above 1 in 1000 frequency.

The trim removed 5 bases at V and 3 bases at J, leaving 8 bases unmatched. This CDR3 has 16 amino acids. Germline values: CDR1 SGHAT, CDR2 FQNNGV. The study used a library that attached unique molecular identifiers to individual cDNA molecules. One entry per CDR3 protein results from TCRdb running MiXCR on the RACE reads. The sample lists around 47,000 distinct CDR3 sequences, about 4% seen once, with 4.5% to 6.5% in the top ten. As to time point: healthy volunteer bleed at 6 weeks. Unfractionated whole blood was the source of the extracted total RNA. The material sequenced was whole blood. The sequence came from a human donor in good health. Some clones in this sample may be carry-over from other donors' samples. The rearrangement joins TRBV11-2 to TRBJ2-3; 10 nucleotides agree with TRBD2. In DNA, the CDR3 is TGTGCCAGCAGCAACCCTAGCGGGAGTTGGACAGATACGCAGTATTTT. Translating gives CASSNPSGSWTDTQYF.